Each of the 27 T cell receptor beta chains below was sequenced from the same sample in a study of blood T cell repertoires in COVID-19. Measured with immunoSEQ multiplex PCR; TCRdb has only the in-frame clones, and not every one. The sample carries over 250,000 clones, approximately 85% recorded once. The sequenced sample consisted of peripheral blood. The source of these receptors is a woman aged 70-85 years with acute or convalescent COVID-19.

This clone occurred once. The rearrangement links TRBV27 to TRBJ2-7; 8 nucleotides line up with TRBD2. V was clipped by 2 bases and J by 5 bases; unmatched bases: 8. This CDR3 contains 15 residues. Germline assignment: CDR1 MNHEY and CDR2 SMNVEV (reference sequence). The CDR3, as DNA: TGTGCCAGCAGTTTAGGAAGTAGCGGGGCCAACGAGCAGTACTTC. Its protein is CASSLGSSGANEQYF.

This sequence joins TRBV29-1 and TRBJ1-1; unclear D gene. The CDR3 loop spans 12 amino acids. Trimming removed 5 bases from V and 3 bases from J, with 10 bases in between. CDR1 is SQVTM, CDR2 ANQGSEA, per germline. The CDR3 sequence: CSVSGGYTEAFF. Here the CDR3 DNA reads TGCAGCGTTAGTGGAGGATACACTGAAGCTTTCTTT. Together with reference TRBV29-1 and TRBJ1-1, the CDR3 gives the full variable domain: SAVISQKPSRDICQRGTSLTIQCQVDSQVTMMFWYRQQPGQSLTLIATANQGSEATYESGFVIDKFPISRPNLTFSTLTVSNMSPEDSSIYLCSVSGGYTEAFFGQGTRLTVV.

The chain recombines TRBV2 with TRBJ2-3; D is possibly TRBD2 (6 bases). This CDR3 is built from 15 residues. V was trimmed by 8 bases and J by 0 bases, leaving 15 bases between them. CDR1 SNHLY and CDR2 FYNNEI come from the germline V gene. The CDR3 is CASGGGGASTDTQYF. CDR3 DNA: TGTGCCAGCGGGGGAGGCGGGGCTAGCACAGATACGCAGTATTTT.

CDR3 sequence: CASTGPGVEAFF. In DNA, the CDR3 is TGTGCCAGCACAGGGCCGGGGGTTGAAGCTTTCTTT. J is TRBJ1-1 and V is TRBV14, with D perhaps matching TRBD1 (5 bases). This CDR3 comprises 12 residues. CDR1 and CDR2 from the germline V gene are SGHDN and FVKESK. V was trimmed by 7 bases and J by 7 bases, leaving 13 bases between them.

The chain recombines TRBV4-1 with TRBJ2-5, with 11 bases matching TRBD2. The trim removed 4 bases at V and 5 bases at J, leaving 9 bases unmatched. Germline V gene data show CDR1 as MGHRA and CDR2 as YSYEKL. This CDR3 has 16 residues. In nucleotides, the CDR3 is TGCGCCAGCAGCCGTCAACTAGCGGGGGAGGGTGAGACCCAGTACTTC. Translating gives CASSRQLAGEGETQYF.

This chain uses TRBV6-2 or TRBV6-3 with TRBJ2-7, with TRBD1 matching 8 bases. The germline gives CDR1 MNHEY, CDR2 SVGEGT. With V trimmed by 2 bases and J by 5 bases, 11 bases remained unmatched. The CDR3 totals 16 residues. The CDR3, as DNA: TGTGCCAGCAGTTACCCCGGGCGGACAGGGTCCCACGAGCAGTACTTC. The encoded protein is CASSYPGRTGSHEQYF.

The genes are TRBV20-1 and TRBJ2-3; D gene uncertain. This CDR3 is 10 amino acids long. Per the germline V gene, CDR1 is DFQATT and CDR2 is SNEGSKA (reference sequence). CDR3 DNA sequence: TGCATTATACAGTCAGATACGCAGTATTTT. Its protein product is CIIQSDTQYF.

The chain recombines TRBV5-6 with TRBJ1-5; D is ambiguous. Germline lookup yields CDR1 SGHDT and CDR2 YYEEEE. V was pared by 1 base and J by 3 bases, with 11 bases between. The CDR3 extends over 15 amino acids. Here the CDR3 reads CASSLYVQSNQPQHF. CDR3 nucleotides: TGTGCCAGCAGCTTGTACGTACAGTCCAATCAGCCCCAGCATTTT. The whole variable domain, filled in from reference TRBV5-6 and TRBJ1-5, reads DAGVTQSPTHLIKTRGQQVTLRCSPKSGHDTVSWYQQALGQGPQFIFQYYEEEERQRGNFPDRFSGHQFPNYSSELNVNALLLGDSALYLCASSLYVQSNQPQHFGDGTRLSIL.

This chain connects TRBV5-8 to TRBJ2-5, with D maybe TRBD1 (5 bases). The V gene's germline CDR1 is SGHTS and CDR2 YDEGEE. This CDR3 has 13 amino acids. Trimming stripped 2 bases from V and 4 bases from J, with 9 bases between. The CDR3: CASSFREGETQYF. The CDR3 DNA reads as TGTGCCAGCAGCTTCAGGGAAGGAGAGACCCAGTACTTC.

The chain employs TRBV10-3 and TRBJ2-7, with D perhaps TRBD2 (7 bases). The CDR3 has 14 amino acids. Trimming took off 4 bases at V and 6 bases at J, with 16 bases between the two ends. Germline V lookup: CDR1 ENHRY, CDR2 SYGVKD. The CDR3 reads CAISVGGQSSEQYF. The CDR3 coding sequence is TGTGCCATCAGTGTCGGGGGGCAAAGCAGCGAGCAGTACTTC.

V gene TRBV12-3 or TRBV12-4 combines with J gene TRBJ2-5; 7 bases align to TRBD2. The CDR3 extends over 13 amino acids. Trimming at V came to 1 base and at J to 6 bases, leaving 2 bases not matched to a gene. The CDR3 loop is CASSLGEGQTQYF. Written as DNA, the CDR3 is TGTGCCAGCAGTTTAGGGGAGGGGCAGACCCAGTACTTC.

The chain carries TRBV6-6 and TRBJ1-5; the match to TRBD1 covers 7 bases. The V gene's germline CDR1 is MNHNY and CDR2 SVGAGI (reference sequence). This CDR3 is built from 14 residues. V trimming: 6 bases; J trimming: 6 bases; junction bases outside the gene matches: 8. In DNA form, the CDR3 reads TGTGCCAGCAGCCCCACAGGGGAGAGTCAGCCCCAGCATTTT. Its protein is CASSPTGESQPQHF.

The chain links TRBV21-1 to TRBJ2-1; no DNA check was done on the table's D call, TRBD1. TRBV21-1 is a pseudogene segment. The CDR3 runs to 15 residues. Written as DNA, the CDR3 is TGTGCCAGGACGCCGGGACAGGGATTGTACAATGAGCAGTTCTTC. Translated: CARTPGQGLYNEQFF.

This chain connects TRBV6-6 to TRBJ1-6; 7 bases are shared with TRBD1. V shed 10 bases, J shed 7 bases, and the junction held 7 bases outside the gene matches. This CDR3 has 13 residues. The germline CDR1 and CDR2 sequences are MNHNY and SVGAGI (reference sequence). The CDR3 nucleotides read TGTGCCACCAGAACAGGGGTCAATTCACCCCTCCACTTT. It encodes CATRTGVNSPLHF.

The chain recombines TRBV10-3 with TRBJ2-2, with D uncertain. V was cut by 4 bases and J by 4 bases, with 13 bases left in between. CDR3 length equals 15 residues. Germline V CDR1 and CDR2: ENHRY, SYGVKD. The CDR3 DNA reads as TGTGCCATCAGTGTTGGGCCTTCGAGCACCGGGGAGCTGTTTTTT. Translating gives CAISVGPSSTGELFF.

This clone was seen only once. The chain employs TRBV18 and TRBJ1-1; D remains ambiguous. Germline CDR1 KGHSH, CDR2 LQKENI. This CDR3 has 14 amino acids. V lost 3 bases, J lost 1 base, and 9 bases lay in between. The CDR3 loop is CASSPTAGNTEAFF. CDR3 bases: TGTGCCAGCTCACCCACGGCAGGGAACACTGAAGCTTTCTTT.

DNA of the CDR3: TGCGCCAGCAGCTTCCCCTCGGGGAACACTGAAGCTTTCTTT. This gives the protein CASSFPSGNTEAFF. This chain uses TRBV5-1 with TRBJ1-1, with D hard to call. Germline CDR1 SGHRS, CDR2 YFSETQ. Trimming took 2 bases from V and 1 from J, leaving 9 bases between them. CDR3 length: 14 residues.

The gene calls are TRBV2 and TRBJ1-3, with TRBD1 matching 7 bases. J was trimmed by 0 bases and V by 3 bases; bases with no gene match: 5. The CDR3 loop spans 16 amino acids. The germline gives CDR1 SNHLY, CDR2 FYNNEI. The CDR3 DNA reads TGTGCCAGCAGTGAGGACAGGCCAAACTCTGGAAACACCATATATTTT. As protein: CASSEDRPNSGNTIYF.

The CDR3, as DNA: TGTGCCACCAGCAGAGATAAAACTAGCGGGGCGTACGAGCAGTACTTC. It encodes CATSRDKTSGAYEQYF. The V gene is TRBV15, the J gene TRBJ2-7; 10 nucleotides line up with TRBD2. Germline CDR1 is LNHNV and CDR2 is YYDKDF (reference sequence). The CDR3 has 16 residues. The junction had 6 bases not matched to a gene; V was cut back by 0 bases and J by 4 bases.

The J gene is TRBJ2-1, the V gene TRBV18, with TRBD2 matching 7 bases. This CDR3 comprises 15 residues. Trimming cost V 2 bases and J 7 bases; bases outside gene matches: 8. Germline loops: CDR1 KGHSH, CDR2 LQKENI. The CDR3 DNA reads as TGTGCCAGCTCACCAAGGGGCGGGGGTGAGAATGAGCAGTTCTTC. It codes for CASSPRGGGENEQFF.

The J gene is TRBJ1-1, the V gene TRBV5-1; the match to TRBD1 covers 9 bases. The CDR3 runs to 15 residues. Germline CDR1 and CDR2: SGHRS and YFSETQ. After removal of 0 bases from V and 8 bases from J, the junction contained 8 bases not matched to a gene. The CDR3 sequence: CASSLEGQGIGEAFF. The CDR3 coding sequence is TGCGCCAGCAGCTTGGAAGGACAGGGGATAGGGGAAGCTTTCTTT.

The genes are TRBV6-6 and TRBJ1-1, with D unresolved. The CDR3 runs to 13 residues. Trimming took off 0 bases at V and 4 bases at J, with 6 bases between the two ends. CDR1 and CDR2 from the germline V gene are MNHNY and SVGAGI (reference sequence). The CDR3 here is CASSYSGGTEAFF. The CDR3 nucleotides are TGTGCCAGCAGTTACTCCGGAGGCACTGAAGCTTTCTTT.

CDR3 bases: TGTGCCAGCAGCTCTGGGACAGGGGCTAACAATGAGCAGTTCTTC. Its translation is CASSSGTGANNEQFF. J is TRBJ2-1 and V is TRBV11-2; 10 bases map to TRBD1. The ends lost 4 bases at V and 5 bases at J; junction bases unmatched: 5. The germline V gene encodes CDR1 SGHAT and CDR2 FQNNGV. The CDR3 is 15 residues long.

The chain is built from TRBV25-1 and TRBJ1-2, with TRBD1 as a possible D gene (6 bases). V lost 8 bases and J lost 4, with 20 bases in between. The CDR3 is 15 amino acids. CDR1 and CDR2 from the germline V gene are MGHDK and SYGVNS. CDR3 sequence (DNA): TGTGCCAGCGGGGAGGGACACCCCGAAGTCTATGGCTACACCTTC. Translated, it gives CASGEGHPEVYGYTF.

The sample holds a few counts of this clone. This chain uses TRBV29-1 with TRBJ1-4; 11 positions agree with TRBD1. Germline lookup yields CDR1 SQVTM and CDR2 ANQGSEA. V gave up 7 bases and J gave up 7 bases; unmatched junction bases: 5. This CDR3 has 13 amino acids. The CDR3: CSAGGQGVEKLFF. The CDR3 DNA sequence: TGCAGCGCCGGGGGACAGGGGGTTGAAAAACTGTTTTTT.

This clone was observed once. This chain links TRBV10-3 with TRBJ1-1; D perhaps matches TRBD1 (6 bases). CDR1 is ENHRY and CDR2 is SYGVKD in the germline V gene. The CDR3 length is 15 residues. Trimming removed 5 bases at V and 1 base at J, with 14 bases between. This CDR3 is CAISRGGPGNTEAFF. Here the CDR3 DNA reads TGTGCCATCAGTCGGGGGGGGCCAGGGAACACTGAAGCTTTCTTT.

This sequence joins TRBV19 and TRBJ1-5, with D possibly being TRBD1 (5 bases). Germline V gene sequence: CDR1 LNHDA, CDR2 SQIVND (reference sequence). The CDR3 extends over 16 amino acids. V shed 2 bases and J shed 0 bases, with 11 bases lying between them. The CDR3 bases are TGTGCCAGTAGTATAAGACAGCTTTATAGCAATCAGCCCCAGCATTTT. Translated: CASSIRQLYSNQPQHF.